This TCR beta chain was sequenced during a study of cytomegalovirus exposure and HLA in healthy donors. The PCR ran on 60 Vbeta and 13 Jbeta primers. Original data processing: Later, an analysis found about 77 million unique TCR beta chains, and about 9.9 million of these were shared. TCRdb's copy holds only in-frame clones and misses some; the assay was immunoSEQ multiplex PCR. D and trimming come from the DNA, and the V and J calls and clone size come from that table. The sample carries about 140,000 clones, roughly 76% recorded once. The CDR3 runs to 15 residues. The junction had 10 bases not matched to a gene; V was cut back by 4 bases and J by 10 bases. Germline V gives CDR1 SGHDN, CDR2 FVKESK.

This receptor was obtained from a female donor in good health and CMV-seronegative. Material: PBMCs. The chain combines TRBV14 with TRBJ2-1, with 10 bases that match TRBD2. The CDR3 DNA sequence: TGTGCCAGCAGCCTAGGACTAGCGGAGGCGGAAGAGCAGTTCTTC. This encodes CASSLGLAEAEEQFF. Combining the CDR3 with reference TRBV14 and TRBJ2-1 gives the whole variable domain EAGVTQFPSHSVIEKGQTVTLRCDPISGHDNLYWYRRVMGKEIKFLLHFVKESKQDESGMPNNRFLAERTGGTYSTLKVQPAELEDSGVYFCASSLGLAEAEEQFFGPGTRLTVL.